The 15 T cell receptor beta chains presented below share a single source sample, sequenced in a study of T-cell reconstitution after alpha-beta-depleted transplantation in children. The TCRbeta library was prepared with unique molecular identifiers. TCRdb redid the calling of the PCR reads with MiXCR, one entry per CDR3 protein. Of about 92,000 distinct CDR3 sequences listed, 9% to 15% were seen once; the top ten hold 11% to 15%. Source: PBMCs from the stem cell graft donor, taken from the stem cell graft. The receptors stem from a human donor who donated a stem cell graft to a child with inherited bone marrow failure.

This clonotype was seen repeatedly, ten times or more. The chain joins TRBV5-1 to TRBJ2-7; D is perhaps TRBD1 (6 bases). Germline loops: CDR1 SGHRS, CDR2 YFSETQ. This CDR3 is built from 14 residues. Between the trimmed V and J ends, which lost 2 bases and 2 bases, there was a span of 11 bases. The CDR3 DNA is TGCGCCAGCAGCTTCACAGGGATTACCTACGAGCAGTACTTC. Translation: CASSFTGITYEQYF.

This clonotype was picked up many times. The V call is TRBV20-1, the J call TRBJ1-2; D remains ambiguous. V gave up 6 bases and J gave up 2 bases, with 10 bases separating them. This CDR3 has 12 amino acids. Looked up from germline, CDR1 is DFQATT and CDR2 is SNEGSKA (reference sequence). The CDR3 DNA reads TGCAGTGCAGCAATAGACAACTATGGCTACACCTTC. Protein sequence: CSAAIDNYGYTF.

This clonotype was counted many times. This chain links TRBV15 with TRBJ1-2; a weak D match, TRBD1 (6 bases). CDR3 length: 14 amino acids. Trimming removed 1 base from V and 8 bases from J, with 14 bases in between. Looked up from germline, CDR1 is LNHNV and CDR2 is YYDKDF (reference sequence). The DNA of the CDR3 is TGTGCCACCAGCAGAGCCGGGATCAGGGGCGGCTACACCTTC. Its translation is CATSRAGIRGGYTF.

This clonotype was seen many times. The CDR3 DNA follows: TGCGCCAGCAACCATGGACAGGGGGCTGGAGACTATGGCTACACCTTC. Translation gives CASNHGQGAGDYGYTF. The chain recombines TRBV5-1 with TRBJ1-2, with TRBD1 matching over 11 bases. In germline, CDR1 is SGHRS, CDR2 YFSETQ. This CDR3 comprises 16 residues. The ends lost 6 bases at V and 3 bases at J; junction bases unmatched: 10.

V usage is TRBV27 and J usage is TRBJ2-7, with D perhaps matching TRBD2 (5 bases). Germline V lookup: CDR1 MNHEY, CDR2 SMNVEV (reference sequence). V lost 8 bases to trimming and J lost 3 bases, with 11 bases between them. The CDR3 has 12 amino acids. CDR3 sequence (DNA): TGTGCCAGCGGCCCTAGCATCTACGAGCAGTACTTC. This translates into CASGPSIYEQYF.

This clonotype was observed many times. The J gene is TRBJ1-5, the V gene TRBV12-3 or TRBV12-4, with no clear D. With 4 bases removed from V and 6 bases from J, the gap between germline ends came to 16 bases. This CDR3 region has 15 residues. The CDR3 DNA is TGTGCCAGCAGTTCGACCGGCACAGTGGGTCAGCCCCAGCATTTT. Its protein is CASSSTGTVGQPQHF.

In this sample, this clonotype turned up many times. The genes are TRBV7-9 and TRBJ1-6, with 9 bases matching TRBD1. Germline-derived CDR1 and CDR2 are SEHNR and FQNEAQ (reference sequence). This CDR3 has 17 amino acids. V trimming: 4 bases; J trimming: 0 bases; junction bases outside the gene matches: 4. CDR3 sequence reads: CASSSGTGSSYNSPLHF. DNA for the CDR3: TGTGCCAGCAGCTCCGGGACAGGGAGCTCCTATAATTCACCCCTCCACTTT.

This clonotype has ten or more counts. The rearrangement joins TRBV6-6 to TRBJ1-4; a possible D gene is TRBD1 (5 bases). The V gene lost 2 bases and the J gene lost 1 base, with 8 bases spanning the gap. The CDR3 covers 15 residues. From germline, CDR1 is MNHNY and CDR2 SVGAGI (reference sequence). The CDR3 spells CASSYGHLTNEKLFF. The CDR3 DNA follows: TGTGCCAGCAGTTACGGACACCTAACTAATGAAAAACTGTTTTTT.

This clonotype occurred many times. The chain carries TRBV18 and TRBJ2-1; D is perhaps TRBD2 (5 bases). The CDR3 consists of 14 residues. The V and J ends lost 6 bases and 6 bases respectively, with 15 bases between them. Germline CDR1 KGHSH, CDR2 LQKENI. The CDR3 DNA reads as TGTGCCAGCTCGAACTCACTCGGAGGCAATGAGCAGTTCTTC. It yields the protein CASSNSLGGNEQFF.

This clonotype was seen many times. The V gene is TRBV27, the J gene TRBJ1-4, with 7 bases fitting TRBD1. The CDR3 covers 13 residues. V trimming: 6 bases; J trimming: 7 bases; junction bases outside the gene matches: 5. Germline V gene data show CDR1 as MNHEY and CDR2 as SMNVEV (reference sequence). The CDR3 is CASSQQGTEKLFF. In DNA form, the CDR3 reads TGTGCCAGCAGCCAACAGGGGACTGAAAAACTGTTTTTT.

This clonotype was seen many times. V and J are TRBV7-2 and TRBJ2-7; 10 positions match TRBD1. V shed 3 bases, J shed 7 bases, and the junction held 9 bases outside the gene matches. Germline lookup yields CDR1 SGHTA and CDR2 FQGNSA. The CDR3 totals 15 residues. This chain's CDR3 is CASSLNRDRGLEQYF. DNA for the CDR3: TGTGCCAGCAGCTTGAACCGGGACAGGGGATTGGAGCAGTACTTC.

The chain couples TRBV12-5 to TRBJ1-3; D is undetermined. CDR1 is LGHNT and CDR2 is FRNRAP in the germline V gene. The CDR3 is 15 amino acids. The V and J ends lost 8 bases and 0 bases respectively, with 14 bases between them. CDR3 amino acids: CASRISGPSGNTIYF. In DNA, the CDR3 is TGTGCTAGTCGAATTAGCGGGCCCTCTGGAAACACCATATATTTT.

This clonotype was seen repeatedly, ten times or more. The CDR3 bases are TGTGCCAGCAGCCTGGGGGGAGCCGGTAACACTGAAGCTTTCTTT. As protein: CASSLGGAGNTEAFF. This chain joins TRBV7-2 and TRBJ1-1, with a tentative D call TRBD1 (5 bases). The CDR3 contains 15 residues. The V gene lost 5 bases and the J gene lost 2 bases, with 15 bases spanning the gap. CDR1 and CDR2 from the germline V gene are SGHTA and FQGNSA.

This clonotype was recorded many times. This sequence joins TRBV7-9 and TRBJ1-1; D not certain. With 0 bases removed from V and 0 bases from J, the gap between germline ends came to 8 bases. This CDR3 is built from 15 residues. Germline lookup yields CDR1 SEHNR and CDR2 FQNEAQ (reference sequence). This CDR3 reads CASSLAFGVNTEAFF. CDR3 nucleotides: TGTGCCAGCAGCTTAGCTTTTGGGGTGAACACTGAAGCTTTCTTT.

The sample holds many counts of this clonotype. The chain links TRBV5-1 to TRBJ2-3; D is possibly TRBD2 (6 bases). The CDR3 is 14 residues long. Germline V gene data show CDR1 as SGHRS and CDR2 as YFSETQ. V lost 2 bases and J 4 bases, leaving 11 bases between the germline ends. CDR3 bases: TGCGCCAGCAGCTTCGGCGGGGACTCAGATACGCAGTATTTT. Protein product: CASSFGGDSDTQYF.